The 15 T cell receptor beta chains given below trace back to one sample, sequenced in a study of preoperative IRX-2 immunotherapy in early breast cancer. The assay was immunoSEQ multiplex PCR, and TCRdb's table has in-frame clones only and misses some. The sample lists fewer than 70,000 clones; less than 95% were seen once. Treatment indicated: preoperative locoregional IRX-2 cytokine immunotherapy. The specimen was obtained from a patient treated with IRX-2 immunotherapy. The source is a human donor with breast cancer.

This rearrangement joins TRBV5-5 to TRBJ2-6; TRBD1 matches 9 bases. CDR1 is SGHKS and CDR2 is YYEKEE in the germline V gene (reference sequence). This CDR3 is built from 15 residues. The V and J ends lost 7 bases and 6 bases, in that order; junction bases with no gene match: 8. The CDR3 here is CASGLRQGEANVLTF. The DNA for the CDR3 is TGTGCCAGCGGACTAAGACAGGGGGAGGCCAACGTCCTGACTTTC.

This chain connects TRBV27 to TRBJ2-7, with D possibly matching TRBD1 (6 bases). Trimming took off 3 bases at V and 3 bases at J, with 15 bases between the two ends. The CDR3 consists of 15 residues. Germline V lookup: CDR1 MNHEY, CDR2 SMNVEV (reference sequence). For the CDR3, the DNA is TGTGCCAGCAGTTTGGTACAGGGCTTACACTACGAGCAGTACTTC. It translates to CASSLVQGLHYEQYF.

V gene TRBV5-1 combines with J gene TRBJ2-3, with D unresolved. There are 13 residues in the CDR3. V lost 0 bases, J lost 4 bases, and 6 bases lay in between. In germline, CDR1 is SGHRS, CDR2 YFSETQ. DNA of the CDR3: TGCGCCAGCAGCTTGGCCGAAGCAGATACGCAGTATTTT. It translates to CASSLAEADTQYF.

This clone was observed a few times. The V gene is TRBV28, the J gene TRBJ1-3; D remains unclear. Per germline, CDR1 MDHEN and CDR2 SYDVKM. Trimming shortened V by 6 bases and J by 8 bases, and 20 bases separated the two germline ends. This CDR3 region has 15 residues. The CDR3 spells CASRVPGYRRDTIYF. CDR3 bases: TGTGCCAGCAGAGTACCCGGGTATAGGAGGGACACCATATATTTT.

This rearrangement joins TRBV30 to TRBJ1-2; 9 positions match TRBD1. CDR1 and CDR2 (germline): GTSNPN, SVGIG (reference sequence). The ends lost 2 bases at V and 7 bases at J; junction bases unmatched: 8. The CDR3 has 14 residues. The CDR3 DNA follows: TGTGCCTGGAGTTTGGAACAGGGGGCGACTGGCTACACCTTC. The encoded protein is CAWSLEQGATGYTF. The full variable domain, its missing parts supplied by reference TRBV30 and TRBJ1-2, is SQTIHQWPATLVQPVGSPLSLECTVEGTSNPNLYWYRQAAGRGLQLLFYSVGIGQISSEVPQNLSASRPQDRQFILSSKKLLLSDSGFYLCAWSLEQGATGYTFGSGTRLTVV.

The chain recombines TRBV5-6 with TRBJ2-7; the match to TRBD2 covers 7 bases. Germline V gene data show CDR1 as SGHDT and CDR2 as YYEEEE. V was clipped by 0 bases and J by 5 bases; unmatched bases: 14. The CDR3 extends over 17 amino acids. CDR3 sequence reads: CASSLALGEGPFHEQYF. For the CDR3, the DNA is TGTGCCAGCAGCTTGGCCTTGGGGGAGGGCCCGTTCCACGAGCAGTACTTC.

This sequence joins TRBV30 and TRBJ1-1; D remains unclear. V was shortened by 5 bases and J by 1 base, with 11 bases between the two germline ends. Looked up from germline, CDR1 is GTSNPN and CDR2 is SVGIG (reference sequence). This CDR3 has 13 amino acids. Here the CDR3 reads CAWWQRPNTEAFF. The CDR3 bases are TGTGCCTGGTGGCAGCGCCCGAACACTGAAGCTTTCTTT. The variable domain in full, completed from reference TRBV30 and TRBJ1-1, reads SQTIHQWPATLVQPVGSPLSLECTVEGTSNPNLYWYRQAAGRGLQLLFYSVGIGQISSEVPQNLSASRPQDRQFILSSKKLLLSDSGFYLCAWWQRPNTEAFFGQGTRLTVV.

The J gene is TRBJ2-3, the V gene TRBV4-3; 12 bases fit TRBD2. The CDR3 has 16 residues. Losses at the gene ends were 2 bases for V and 4 bases for J; bases not matched to a gene: 4. Germline lookup yields CDR1 LGHNA and CDR2 YSLEER. The CDR3 sequence: CASSQRTSGDADTQYF. The CDR3 DNA reads as TGCGCCAGCAGCCAAAGGACTAGCGGGGATGCAGATACGCAGTATTTT.

This clone was observed once. The chain couples TRBV4-1 to TRBJ2-1; D is uncertain. The germline V gene encodes CDR1 MGHRA and CDR2 YSYEKL. The V end was cut by 1 base, the J end by 8 bases, with 18 bases between. The CDR3 consists of 16 residues. The CDR3 here is CASSQAKTTIPYEQFF. The CDR3, as DNA: TGCGCCAGCAGCCAAGCTAAGACCACCATTCCCTATGAGCAGTTCTTC.

The J gene is TRBJ2-3, the V gene TRBV7-6; D is unresolved. CDR1 is SGHVS, CDR2 FNYEAQ, per germline. CDR3 size: 16 residues. The V gene lost 5 bases and the J gene lost 2 bases, with 17 bases spanning the gap. CDR3 nucleotides: TGTGCCAGCAGCCGCTCTGCCGGGTGGTTCACAGATACGCAGTATTTT. It specifies CASSRSAGWFTDTQYF. The full variable domain, in which reference TRBV7-6 and TRBJ2-3 provide the parts outside the CDR3, is GAGVSQSPRYKVTKRGQDVALRCDPISGHVSLYWYRQALGQGPEFLTYFNYEAQQDKSGLPNDRFSAERPEGSISTLTIQRTEQRDSAMYRCASSRSAGWFTDTQYFGPGTRLTVL.

V and J are TRBV5-4 and TRBJ1-1, with D perhaps TRBD1 (6 bases). This CDR3 has 15 amino acids. V lost 1 base to trimming and J lost 7 bases, with 17 bases between them. Germline assignment: CDR1 SGHNT and CDR2 YYREEE (reference sequence). CDR3: CASSLYRYRVGEAFF. CDR3 sequence (DNA): TGTGCCAGCAGCTTGTATAGGTACAGGGTTGGTGAAGCTTTCTTT. The entire variable domain, with the rest obtained from reference TRBV5-4 and TRBJ1-1, is as follows: ETGVTQSPTHLIKTRGQQVTLRCSSQSGHNTVSWYQQALGQGPQFIFQYYREEENGRGNFPPRFSGLQFPNYSSELNVNALELDDSALYLCASSLYRYRVGEAFFGQGTRLTVV.

V is TRBV10-3 and J is TRBJ2-2, with no clear D. The V and J ends lost 8 bases and 1 base respectively, with 20 bases between them. CDR1 ENHRY and CDR2 SYGVKD come from the germline V gene. The CDR3 has 17 residues. In nucleotides, the CDR3 is TGTGCCATCGCCCCGGTCCCGAACAGATTGAACACCGGGGAGCTGTTTTTT. Protein product: CAIAPVPNRLNTGELFF.

The V call is TRBV5-1, the J call TRBJ2-2; 12 bases agree with TRBD2. V lost 0 bases to trimming and J lost 2 bases; unmatched junction nucleotides: 5. Germline V gene data show CDR1 as SGHRS and CDR2 as YFSETQ. CDR3 length: 18 amino acids. CDR3: CASSLELAGGANTGELFF. In nucleotides, the CDR3 is TGCGCCAGCAGCTTGGAACTAGCGGGAGGAGCCAACACCGGGGAGCTGTTTTTT.

This clone was recorded a few times. This sequence joins TRBV7-3 and TRBJ1-1; a weak D match, TRBD1 (6 bases). From germline, CDR1 is SGHTA and CDR2 FQGTGA. CDR3 length equals 13 residues. Trimming took off 5 bases at V and 6 bases at J, with 13 bases between the two ends. CDR3 residues: CASSPQGYAEAFF. For the CDR3, the DNA is TGTGCCAGCAGCCCTCAGGGGTATGCTGAAGCTTTCTTT.

The chain is built from TRBV5-1 and TRBJ2-4; D call uncertain. The V and J ends lost 1 base and 8 bases respectively, with 13 bases between them. CDR1 is SGHRS and CDR2 is YFSETQ in the germline V gene. The CDR3 has 14 residues. As DNA, the CDR3 is TGCGCCAGCAGCTTGATCCCGGATTCGGACATTCAGTACTTC. This translates into CASSLIPDSDIQYF.